This T cell receptor beta chain was obtained from a study of Ad26.COV2.S vaccination and SARS-CoV-2 variants. Overall study: Donor joined the COV1001 Ad26.COV2.S trial arm. Administration of Ad26.COV2.S was intramuscular, either once or twice 56 days apart.

Measured with immunoSEQ multiplex PCR; TCRdb has only the in-frame clones, and not every one. The sample records 300,000 to 400,000 clones, about 88% being singletons. Documented treatment: about 20 received Ad26.COV2.S at low or high dose, single or two shots; about 5 received placebo; per-sample allocation not given. Vaccine and placebo recipients were sampled on day 63 after the first injection. Recruitment in Boston yielded a donor of adult age, 18-55 years. Ad26 vector vaccine expressed Wuhan-strain SARS-CoV-2 spike. This CDR3 spans 17 amino acids. Trimming removed 3 bases at V and 2 bases at J, with 18 bases between. From germline, CDR1 is SNHLY and CDR2 FYNNEI.

The receptor's source is a person between 18 and 59 years old who received the Ad26.COV2.S COVID-19 vaccine or a placebo. The source was peripheral blood, collected in a trial of Ad26.COV2.S vaccine versus placebo. The V gene is TRBV2, the J gene TRBJ2-3, with a weak D call TRBD2 (6 bases). CDR3 nucleotide sequence: TGTGCCAGCAGTGAGAGTTGGATGGGGGGATTCACAGATACGCAGTATTTT. Residues: CASSESWMGGFTDTQYF.